Listed below are T cell receptor beta chains from one sample, sequenced in a study of blood T cell repertoires in COVID-19. Some clones are missing from TCRdb's copy, which holds only in-frame ones; the method was immunoSEQ multiplex PCR. The profile shows roughly 350,000 clones, about nine tenths of them singletons. The sample taken for sequencing was peripheral blood. The source of these receptors is a woman in her 70s with COVID-19, enrolled during active disease. Both conserved end residues are trimmed from each CDR3. Clone size is not always given. Where it is, it says once, few, many or a class for expanded clones.

clone_size v_call cdr3_aa
- TRBV19 ASSAGSNTGELF
- TRBV2 ASRGTGGGELF
- TRBV15 ATSRGGPAYYGYT
- TRBV24-1 ATSDPARDKLSWGGPWGYT
- TRBV30 AWSVRSGGGAYTQY
- TRBV19 ASSVEGRSNQPQH
- TRBV27 ASSLGGREY
- TRBV3-1/TRBV3-2 ASSPRPGQETYEQY
few TRBV5-4 ASSWTGDRTEAF
- TRBV7-3 ASSFFSGATDTQY
- TRBV19 ASSSQGGTEAF
- TRBV18 ASSPIGGGDTEAF
- TRBV10-3 AITEGGAQDGYT
- TRBV7-2 ASSLQGQQETQY
- TRBV2 ASRRQGTPTDTQY
- TRBV28 ASPNGRGTYEQY
- TRBV6-1 ASSEQRGRVYEQY
- TRBV29-1 SVAGTGPLTGELF
- TRBV12-3/TRBV12-4 ASSLAGGDGYT
- TRBV6-5 ASIPRGGYGYT
- TRBV5-1 ASSPDRGDEKLF
- TRBV6-2/TRBV6-3 ASSYNLFALGTGDYGYT
- TRBV18 ASSHRQETNEKLF
- TRBV5-1 ASSLGGPTEAF
- TRBV7-9 ASSLLGTGPNSPLH
- TRBV9 ASSASGGAYEQF
once TRBV2 ASLPVSGGMTDTQY
- TRBV24-1 ATSDSVSGDYNEQF
- TRBV28 ASRVQENTEAF
- TRBV5-1 ASSLAGGPPYNEQF
once TRBV19 ASSIGSGAKEAF
- TRBV24-1 ATSQSGYYGYT
- TRBV18 ASSTSGGATDTQY
- TRBV4-1 ASSPAGVPYEQY
once TRBV6-1 ASSEAYRVSGNTIY
- TRBV5-6 ASSLDRGNEQY
- TRBV19 ASSTGVKNTEAF
- TRBV12-5 ASGLVNREETQY
- TRBV19 ASMGQGSQPQH
- TRBV10-3 AISGTDSGANVLT
- TRBV10-2 ASSETGGLSNQPQH
- TRBV5-8 ASSLYVGRGRY
- TRBV18 ASSPLRGEMGYEQY
- TRBV2 ASNRAGLSNEQF
- TRBV9 ASSVAGAGTGLNIQY
- TRBV6-5 ASSYPGQGRTEAF
- TRBV19 ASRFRDGDTEAF
- TRBV24-1 ATLGGGSTDTQY
few TRBV7-2 ASSPWTGRNEQF
- TRBV30 ACTAGNYGYT
few TRBV4-1 ASSQDPVAGYGYT
few TRBV19 ASSDRGSGEQY
once TRBV5-6 ASSPLGRGQYNEQF